What follows are 20 T cell receptor beta chains derived from one specimen sequenced in a study of blood T cell repertoires in COVID-19. The method was immunoSEQ multiplex PCR; TCRdb's version includes in-frame clones alone and lacks a portion of them. The data hold under 300,000 clones, with roughly 84% observed a single time. Sequencing was carried out using PBMCs or T cells enriched from blood (not recorded which). These receptors were collected from a man between 50 and 59 years old who had recovered from COVID-19.

The chain combines TRBV7-2 with TRBJ1-1; no reliable D call. CDR3 size: 16 residues. Germline V gives CDR1 SGHTA, CDR2 FQGNSA. Trimming stripped 2 bases from V and 8 bases from J, with 21 bases between. CDR3 DNA: TGTGCCAGCAGCTTACAAAGCACCTTCCCTACGGTCGAAGCTTTCTTT. Its translation is CASSLQSTFPTVEAFF.

CDR3 nucleotides: TGCGCCAGCAGCTTTGGGACTGGCTCCTACGAGCAGTACTTC. Amino acids: CASSFGTGSYEQYF. V gene TRBV5-1 combines with J gene TRBJ2-7; D possibly corresponds to TRBD2 (6 bases). The CDR3 has 14 amino acids. Deletions cut 2 bases from V and 0 bases from J, with 9 bases between. Per the germline V gene, CDR1 is SGHRS and CDR2 is YFSETQ.

The chain combines TRBV19 with TRBJ2-3; TRBD2 matches at 9 bases. The length of the CDR3 is 13 residues. Germline CDR1 is LNHDA and CDR2 is SQIVND (reference sequence). The ends lost 6 bases at V and 4 bases at J; junction bases unmatched: 2. The CDR3 protein is CASRVAGADTQYF. In nucleotides, the CDR3 is TGTGCCAGTAGGGTAGCGGGAGCAGATACGCAGTATTTT.

The chain recombines TRBV4-3 with TRBJ2-7; 11 bases fit TRBD1. The length of the CDR3 is 16 residues. With V trimmed by 0 bases and J by 3 bases, 4 bases remained unmatched. Germline loops: CDR1 LGHNA, CDR2 YSLEER. This CDR3 is CASSQDRDRGDYEQYF. CDR3 coding DNA: TGCGCCAGCAGCCAAGATCGGGACAGGGGGGACTACGAGCAGTACTTC.

This clone appeared once. This chain links TRBV7-2 with TRBJ1-1; TRBD1 agrees at 7 bases. Looked up from germline, CDR1 is SGHTA and CDR2 is FQGNSA. The CDR3 consists of 12 residues. V shed 6 bases and J 8 bases; nucleotides not matched to a gene: 6. The DNA of the CDR3 is TGTGCCAGCAGACTCACAGGGGCAGAAGCTTTCTTT. Encoded protein: CASRLTGAEAFF.

V gene TRBV7-9 combines with J gene TRBJ2-7, with 7 bases identical to TRBD2. The CDR3 consists of 15 residues. The J segment lost 2 bases and the V segment lost 5 bases, leaving 9 bases of the junction unmatched. In germline, CDR1 is SEHNR, CDR2 FQNEAQ (reference sequence). In nucleotides, the CDR3 is TGTGCCAGCAGCGAATTTGGACTAGTCCCCTACGAGCAGTACTTC. Its translation: CASSEFGLVPYEQYF.

This clone was counted once. The chain is built from TRBV20-1 and TRBJ2-7; no clear D gene. The CDR3 is 11 amino acids. The germline V and J ends were trimmed by 8 bases and 2 bases, with 10 bases remaining between them. CDR1 is DFQATT, CDR2 SNEGSKA, per germline (reference sequence). CDR3 DNA: TGCAGTCCCGCTCAGACCTACGAGCAGTACTTC. Protein: CSPAQTYEQYF.

This chain connects TRBV30 to TRBJ1-3; no firm D call. V was trimmed by 0 bases and J by 0 bases, leaving 9 bases between them. The CDR3 has 15 amino acids. Germline V gives CDR1 GTSNPN, CDR2 SVGIG (reference sequence). CDR3 in DNA: TGTGCCTGGAGTGTATTACAGAACTCTGGAAACACCATATATTTT. Translated, it gives CAWSVLQNSGNTIYF.

The J gene is TRBJ2-7, the V gene TRBV7-2, with D possibly matching TRBD2 (7 bases). The CDR3 sequence is 18 residues long. The germline gives CDR1 SGHTA, CDR2 FQGNSA. V lost 0 bases and J lost 4, with 22 bases in between. CDR3 sequence (DNA): TGTGCCAGCAGCTTAGCCCCAGGAGGGGGGGTGGTATTGTACGAGCAGTACTTC. This encodes CASSLAPGGGVVLYEQYF.

The chain has TRBV7-2 and TRBJ1-5, with TRBD1 matching 10 bases. The germline gives CDR1 SGHTA, CDR2 FQGNSA. After removal of 5 bases from V and 4 bases from J, the junction contained 8 bases not matched to a gene. The CDR3 is made up of 16 amino acids. The CDR3 sequence is CASSPQTGGFNQPQHF. The CDR3 region has the DNA TGTGCCAGCAGCCCCCAGACAGGGGGCTTTAATCAGCCCCAGCATTTT.

The chain recombines TRBV10-2 with TRBJ2-5; D possibly corresponds to TRBD1 (6 bases). Trimming left V 7 bases short and J 6 bases short, with 9 bases between. This CDR3 region has 11 residues. Germline V gene data show CDR1 as WSHSY and CDR2 as SAAADI. The CDR3: CASTGEKTQYF. Here the CDR3 DNA reads TGCGCCAGCACAGGGGAGAAGACCCAGTACTTC.

The sample holds a few counts of this clone. The rearrangement joins TRBV27 to TRBJ2-7; 10 positions match TRBD2. After removal of 0 bases from V and 1 base from J, the junction contained 18 bases not matched to a gene. CDR1 is MNHEY and CDR2 is SMNVEV in the germline V gene (reference sequence). The CDR3 covers 21 residues. CDR3 loop: CASSLSIFPSGRQVRSYEQYF. The CDR3 DNA reads as TGTGCCAGCAGTTTATCGATTTTCCCTAGCGGGAGACAGGTTAGATCCTACGAGCAGTACTTC.

There are a few counts of this clone. The chain employs TRBV5-1 and TRBJ2-7; no clear D gene. CDR3 length: 12 residues. Germline CDR1 is SGHRS and CDR2 is YFSETQ. Trimming cost V 7 bases and J 3 bases, with 11 bases left between them. As DNA, the CDR3 is TGCGCCAGCCGAGACACCAACTACGAGCAGTACTTC. It yields the protein CASRDTNYEQYF.

This clone came up once. The chain is built from TRBV30 and TRBJ1-6; TRBD1 is a possible D gene (6 bases). The CDR3 has 13 amino acids. V lost 4 bases to trimming and J lost 14 bases, with 18 bases between them. The germline gives CDR1 GTSNPN, CDR2 SVGIG (reference sequence). Here the CDR3 reads CAWMGQASGTLHF. The CDR3 DNA reads as TGTGCCTGGATGGGACAAGCGTCAGGGACCCTCCACTTT.

The chain employs TRBV5-1 and TRBJ2-3; the D is unclear. Germline V gene lookup returns CDR1 SGHRS and CDR2 YFSETQ. This CDR3 region has 14 residues. Deletions cut 1 base from V and 5 bases from J, with 11 bases between. DNA for the CDR3: TGCGCCAGCAGCTTGCACACTACTGGAGATACGCAGTATTTT. It yields the protein CASSLHTTGDTQYF.

This clone was recorded only once. The chain combines TRBV19 with TRBJ1-2, with D possibly matching TRBD1 (6 bases). The V gene lost 6 bases and the J gene lost 4 bases, with 18 bases spanning the gap. The CDR3 length is 15 residues. Germline V gene lookup returns CDR1 LNHDA and CDR2 SQIVND (reference sequence). The CDR3 here is CASRQSPVQGYGYTF. CDR3 coding DNA: TGTGCCAGTAGACAATCCCCGGTACAGGGCTATGGCTACACCTTC.

This chain connects TRBV30 to TRBJ2-5; 10 nucleotides match TRBD2. The CDR3 spans 14 residues. V dropped 3 bases and J dropped 5; count of bases not matched to a gene: 6. The germline V gene encodes CDR1 GTSNPN and CDR2 SVGIG (reference sequence). Here the CDR3 reads CAWSPAGGRETQYF. The CDR3 coding sequence is TGTGCCTGGAGCCCAGCGGGGGGGAGGGAGACCCAGTACTTC.

The V call is TRBV2, the J call TRBJ2-3; 13 nucleotides match TRBD2. The germline CDR1 and CDR2 sequences are SNHLY and FYNNEI. The CDR3 has 16 amino acids. The J segment lost 3 bases and the V segment lost 0 bases, leaving 0 bases of the junction unmatched. The CDR3 reads CASSEATSGGTDTQYF. The CDR3 region has the DNA TGTGCCAGCAGTGAAGCGACTAGCGGGGGGACAGATACGCAGTATTTT.

Of note for this clone: A much larger clone is a single base away; this may be a read error. The chain couples TRBV27 to TRBJ2-5; the D gene is possibly TRBD2 (5 bases). V was pared by 4 bases and J by 5 bases, with 17 bases between. The length of the CDR3 is 15 residues. Germline V gene sequence: CDR1 MNHEY, CDR2 SMNVEV (reference sequence). CDR3 in DNA: TGTGCCAGCAGTTATAGCGAGAGCTACGGGGAGACCCAGTACTTC. It encodes CASSYSESYGETQYF.

The gene calls are TRBV18 and TRBJ2-7, with 7 bases identical to TRBD2. CDR1 and CDR2 (germline): KGHSH, LQKENI. The CDR3 extends over 14 amino acids. Trimming took 5 bases from V and 4 from J; bases not matched to a gene: 8. CDR3 nucleotide sequence: TGTGCCAGCTCATCTCTAGCGGACGCTTACGAGCAGTACTTC. This gives the protein CASSSLADAYEQYF.